The clone carrying this T cell receptor beta chain has a handful of counts. The antigen remains undetermined. PCR amplification relied on 60 Vbeta primers (plus 13 Jbeta primers). Method: immunoSEQ multiplex PCR; TCRdb's copy keeps in-frame clones and lacks some. This table has some 140,000 clones, approximately 79% appearing once. This entry is derived from a study of cytomegalovirus exposure and HLA in healthy donors. Turning to the study itself: Earlier results showed roughly 120 million unique TCR beta sequences derived from approximately 180 million T cells. Study results and limitations: Productive rates of about 87% or about 30% were seen for most TCR beta V segments in an earlier analysis. No immune exposure information besides CMV serostatus was available. It was assumed in the presence/absence analyses that sequencing depth was roughly uniform across donors.

From germline, CDR1 is SGHNT and CDR2 YYREEE (reference sequence). This CDR3 has 12 amino acids. Trimming removed 2 bases at V and 8 bases at J, with 10 bases between. The sequencing input was PBMCs. The sequence came from a man in his fifties in good health and CMV-seropositive. This sequence joins TRBV5-4 and TRBJ1-1; tentative D call: TRBD1 (6 bases). CDR3 loop: CASSFTGKEAFF. The CDR3 region has the DNA TGTGCCAGCAGCTTCACAGGGAAGGAAGCTTTCTTT.